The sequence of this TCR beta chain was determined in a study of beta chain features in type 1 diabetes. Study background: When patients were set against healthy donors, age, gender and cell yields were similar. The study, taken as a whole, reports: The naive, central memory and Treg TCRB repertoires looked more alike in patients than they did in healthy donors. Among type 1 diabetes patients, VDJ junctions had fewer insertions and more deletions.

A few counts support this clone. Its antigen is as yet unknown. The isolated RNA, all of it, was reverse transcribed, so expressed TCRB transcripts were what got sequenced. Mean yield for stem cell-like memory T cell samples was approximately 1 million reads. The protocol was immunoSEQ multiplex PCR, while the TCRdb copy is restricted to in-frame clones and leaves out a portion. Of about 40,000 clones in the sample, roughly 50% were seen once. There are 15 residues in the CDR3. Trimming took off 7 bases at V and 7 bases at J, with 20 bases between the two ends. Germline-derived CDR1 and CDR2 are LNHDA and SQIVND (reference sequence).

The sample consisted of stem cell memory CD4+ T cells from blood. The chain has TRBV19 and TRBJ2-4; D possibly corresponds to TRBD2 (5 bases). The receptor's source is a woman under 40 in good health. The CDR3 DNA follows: TGTGCCAGTAACGCGGCGGGCATGGGGATCAACATTCAGTACTTC. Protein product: CASNAAGMGINIQYF.